This T cell receptor (beta chain) was recorded in a study of T-cell reconstitution after alpha-beta-depleted transplantation in children. J lost 3 bases, V lost 3 bases, and 3 bases had no gene match. CDR1 and CDR2 from the germline V gene are KGHSH and LQKENI. CDR3 size: 15 residues. Using unique molecular identifiers, the investigators prepared the TCRbeta library. Each CDR3 protein gets one entry after TCRdb re-called the PCR reads with MiXCR. Among some 350,000 distinct CDR3 sequences, 9% to 12% were seen once, and the ten largest hold 2% to 2.5%. This TCR was sampled from a human donor who donated a stem cell graft to a child with acute lymphoblastic leukemia. The rearrangement joins TRBV18 to TRBJ2-1, with 9 bases that match TRBD2. The sequencing here drew on PBMCs from the stem cell graft donor, taken from the stem cell graft. The CDR3 DNA follows: TGTGCCAGCTCACCGGCGACTAGCGGCTACAATGAGCAGTTCTTC. Encoded protein: CASSPATSGYNEQFF.